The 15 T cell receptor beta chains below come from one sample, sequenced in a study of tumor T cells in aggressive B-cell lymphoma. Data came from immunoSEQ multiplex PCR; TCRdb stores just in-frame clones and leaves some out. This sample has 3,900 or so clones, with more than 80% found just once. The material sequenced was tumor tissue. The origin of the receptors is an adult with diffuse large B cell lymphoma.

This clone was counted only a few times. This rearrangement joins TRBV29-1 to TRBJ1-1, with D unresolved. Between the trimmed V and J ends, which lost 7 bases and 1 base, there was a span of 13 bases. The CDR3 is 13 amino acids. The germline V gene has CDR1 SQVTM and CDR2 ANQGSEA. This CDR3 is CSARGLANTEAFF. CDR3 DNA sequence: TGCAGCGCCCGGGGTTTGGCGAACACTGAAGCTTTCTTT.

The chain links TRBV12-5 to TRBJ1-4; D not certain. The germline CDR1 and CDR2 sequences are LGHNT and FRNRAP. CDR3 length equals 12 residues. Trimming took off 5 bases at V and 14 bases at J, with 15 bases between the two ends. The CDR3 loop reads CASGPEGLRLFF. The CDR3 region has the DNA TGTGCTAGTGGTCCCGAGGGTCTTAGGCTGTTTTTT.

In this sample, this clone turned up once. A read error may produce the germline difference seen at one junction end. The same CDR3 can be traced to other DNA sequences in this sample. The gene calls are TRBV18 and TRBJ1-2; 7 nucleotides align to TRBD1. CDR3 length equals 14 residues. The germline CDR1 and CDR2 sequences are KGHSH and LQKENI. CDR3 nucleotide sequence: TGTGCCAGTTCACCAACAGGGGCCTCTAGGGGCTACACCTTC. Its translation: CASSPTGASRGYTF.

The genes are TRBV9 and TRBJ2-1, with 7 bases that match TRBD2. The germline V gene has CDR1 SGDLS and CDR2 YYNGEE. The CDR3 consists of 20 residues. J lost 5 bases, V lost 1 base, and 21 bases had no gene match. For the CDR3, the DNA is TGTGCCAGCAGCGTAAATAGGGAGGACGGGGGGAGGGCGTCCGACAATGAGCAGTTCTTC. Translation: CASSVNREDGGRASDNEQFF.

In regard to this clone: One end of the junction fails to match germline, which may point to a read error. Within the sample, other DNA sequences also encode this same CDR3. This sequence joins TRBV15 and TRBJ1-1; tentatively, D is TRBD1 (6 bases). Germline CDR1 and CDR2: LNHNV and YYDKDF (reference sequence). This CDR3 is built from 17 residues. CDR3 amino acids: CATSREGMDRPNTEAFF. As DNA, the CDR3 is TGTGCCACCAGCAGAGAGGGAATGGACAGACCGAACACTGAAGCTTTTTTT.

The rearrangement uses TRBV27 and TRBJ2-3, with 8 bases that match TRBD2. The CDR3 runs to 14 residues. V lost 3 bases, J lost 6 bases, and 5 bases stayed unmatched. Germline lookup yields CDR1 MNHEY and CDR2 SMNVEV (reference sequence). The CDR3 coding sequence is TGTGCCAGCAGTTTCTCGGGGGGGCTCGATACGCAGTATTTT. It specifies CASSFSGGLDTQYF.

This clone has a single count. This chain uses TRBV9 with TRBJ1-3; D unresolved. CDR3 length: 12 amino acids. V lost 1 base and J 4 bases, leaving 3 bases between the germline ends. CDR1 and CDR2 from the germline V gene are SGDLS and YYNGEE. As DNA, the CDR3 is TGTGCCAGCAGCGTAAGCGGAAACACCATATATTTT. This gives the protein CASSVSGNTIYF.

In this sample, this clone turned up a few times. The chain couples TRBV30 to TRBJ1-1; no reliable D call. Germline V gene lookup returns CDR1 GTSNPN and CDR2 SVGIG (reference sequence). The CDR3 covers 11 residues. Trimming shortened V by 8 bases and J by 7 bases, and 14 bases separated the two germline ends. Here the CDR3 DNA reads TGTGCCGGCAGTCCGCTTATTGAAGCTTTCTTT. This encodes CAGSPLIEAFF.

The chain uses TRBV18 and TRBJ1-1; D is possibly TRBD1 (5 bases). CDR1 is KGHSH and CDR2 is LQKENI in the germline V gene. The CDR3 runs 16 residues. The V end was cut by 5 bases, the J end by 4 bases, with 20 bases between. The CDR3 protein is CASSYSRVSSSTEAFF. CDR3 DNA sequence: TGTGCCAGCTCATATTCCAGGGTTTCTTCTAGCACTGAAGCTTTCTTT.

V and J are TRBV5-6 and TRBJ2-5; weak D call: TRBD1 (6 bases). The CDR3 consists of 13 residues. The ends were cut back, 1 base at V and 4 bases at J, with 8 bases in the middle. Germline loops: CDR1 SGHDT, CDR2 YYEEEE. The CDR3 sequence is CASSLRGGETQYF. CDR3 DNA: TGTGCCAGCAGCTTGCGAGGGGGAGAGACCCAGTACTTC.

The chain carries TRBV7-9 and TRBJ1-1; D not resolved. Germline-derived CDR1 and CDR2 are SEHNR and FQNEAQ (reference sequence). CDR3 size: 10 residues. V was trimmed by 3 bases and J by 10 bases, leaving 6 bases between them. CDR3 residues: CASSFPVAFF. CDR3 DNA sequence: TGTGCCAGCAGCTTTCCGGTAGCTTTCTTT.

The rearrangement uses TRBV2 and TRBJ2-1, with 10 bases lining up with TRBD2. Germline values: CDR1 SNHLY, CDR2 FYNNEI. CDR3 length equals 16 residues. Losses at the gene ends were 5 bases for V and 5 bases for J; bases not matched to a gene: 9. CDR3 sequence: CASSTTGTSDHNEQFF. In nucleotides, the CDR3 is TGTGCCAGCAGTACTACCGGGACTAGCGACCACAATGAGCAGTTCTTC.

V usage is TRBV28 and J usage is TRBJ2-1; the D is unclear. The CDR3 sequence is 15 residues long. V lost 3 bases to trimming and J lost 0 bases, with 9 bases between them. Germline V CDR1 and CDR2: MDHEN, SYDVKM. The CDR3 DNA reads TGTGCCAGCAGTTTCGCAGCTAGCTCCTACAATGAGCAGTTCTTC. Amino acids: CASSFAASSYNEQFF.

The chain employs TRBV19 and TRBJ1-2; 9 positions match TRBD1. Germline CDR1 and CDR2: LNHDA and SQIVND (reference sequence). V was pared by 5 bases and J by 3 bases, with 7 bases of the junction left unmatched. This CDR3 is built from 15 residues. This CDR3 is CASSSPGQGHYGYTF. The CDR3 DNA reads TGTGCCAGTAGTTCACCGGGACAGGGCCACTATGGCTACACCTTC.

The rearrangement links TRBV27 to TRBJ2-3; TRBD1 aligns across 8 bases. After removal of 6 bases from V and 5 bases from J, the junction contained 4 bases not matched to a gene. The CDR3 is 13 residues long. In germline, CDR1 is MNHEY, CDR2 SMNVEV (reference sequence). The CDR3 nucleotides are TGTGCCAGCAGGGGACAGGATATAGATACGCAGTATTTT. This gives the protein CASRGQDIDTQYF.